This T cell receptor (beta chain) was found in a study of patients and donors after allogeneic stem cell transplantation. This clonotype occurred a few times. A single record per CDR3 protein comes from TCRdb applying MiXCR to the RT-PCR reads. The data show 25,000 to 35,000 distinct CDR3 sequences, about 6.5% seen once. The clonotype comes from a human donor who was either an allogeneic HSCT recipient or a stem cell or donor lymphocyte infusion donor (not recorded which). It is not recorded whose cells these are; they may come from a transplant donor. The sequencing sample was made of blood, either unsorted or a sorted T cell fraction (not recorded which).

Here the CDR3 DNA reads TGTGCCAGCAGCTTATTTAGCGGGTACCAAGAGACCCAGTACTTC. Its translation: CASSLFSGYQETQYF. The rearrangement joins TRBV7-9 to TRBJ2-5, with TRBD2 identical over 7 bases. The CDR3 consists of 15 residues. The germline V gene encodes CDR1 SEHNR and CDR2 FQNEAQ (reference sequence). V was clipped by 2 bases and J by 0 bases; unmatched bases: 3.